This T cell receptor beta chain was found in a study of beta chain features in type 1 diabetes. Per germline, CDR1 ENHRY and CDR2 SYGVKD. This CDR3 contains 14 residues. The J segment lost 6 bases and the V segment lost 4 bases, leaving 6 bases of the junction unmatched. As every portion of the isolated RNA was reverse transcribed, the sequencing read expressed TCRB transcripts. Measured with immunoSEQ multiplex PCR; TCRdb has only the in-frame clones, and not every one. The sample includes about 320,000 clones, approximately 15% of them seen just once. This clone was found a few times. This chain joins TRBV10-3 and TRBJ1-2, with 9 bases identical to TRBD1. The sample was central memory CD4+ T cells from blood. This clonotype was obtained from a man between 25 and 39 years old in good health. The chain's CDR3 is CAISGGQGTHGYTF. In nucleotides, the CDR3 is TGTGCCATCAGTGGGGGACAGGGCACTCATGGCTACACCTTC.